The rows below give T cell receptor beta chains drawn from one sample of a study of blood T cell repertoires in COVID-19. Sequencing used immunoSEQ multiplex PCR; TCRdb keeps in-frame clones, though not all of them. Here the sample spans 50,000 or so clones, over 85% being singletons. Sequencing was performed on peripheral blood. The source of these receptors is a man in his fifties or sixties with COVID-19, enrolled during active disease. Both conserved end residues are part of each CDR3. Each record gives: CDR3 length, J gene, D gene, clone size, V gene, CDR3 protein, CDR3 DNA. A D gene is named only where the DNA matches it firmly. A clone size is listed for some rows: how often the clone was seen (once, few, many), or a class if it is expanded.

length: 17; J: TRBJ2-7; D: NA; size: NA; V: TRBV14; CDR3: CASSQGTAGRLSYEQYF; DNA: TGTGCCAGCAGCCAAGGTACCGCGGGGCGACTTTCCTACGAGCAGTACTTC
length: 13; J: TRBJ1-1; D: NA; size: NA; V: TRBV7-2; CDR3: CASSLGGETEAFF; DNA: TGTGCCAGCAGCTTAGGGGGGGAAACTGAAGCTTTCTTT
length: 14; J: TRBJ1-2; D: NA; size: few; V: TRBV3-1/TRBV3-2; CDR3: CASSHKAGTTGYTF; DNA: TGTGCCAGCAGCCATAAGGCAGGGACAACGGGCTACACCTTC
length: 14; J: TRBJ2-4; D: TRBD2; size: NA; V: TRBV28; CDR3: CASSPRRGAYIQYF; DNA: TGTGCCAGCAGTCCAAGGCGGGGGGCTTACATTCAGTACTTC
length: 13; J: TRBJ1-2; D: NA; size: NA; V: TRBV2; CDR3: CASSDRASTPYTF; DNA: TGTGCCAGCAGTGATCGAGCCTCCACTCCCTACACCTTC
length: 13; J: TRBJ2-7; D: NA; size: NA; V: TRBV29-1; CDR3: CSVYGERTYEQYF; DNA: TGCAGCGTTTACGGCGAGAGGACCTACGAGCAGTACTTC
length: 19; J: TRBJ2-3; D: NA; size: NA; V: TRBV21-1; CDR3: CASSKLGQGVHPSTDTQYF; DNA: TGTGCCAGCAGCAAATTAGGCCAGGGGGTTCACCCTAGCACAGATACGCAGTATTTT
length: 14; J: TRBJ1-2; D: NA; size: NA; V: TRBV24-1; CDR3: CATSDPDRIYGYTF; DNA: TGTGCCACCAGTGATCCCGACAGAATCTATGGCTACACCTTC
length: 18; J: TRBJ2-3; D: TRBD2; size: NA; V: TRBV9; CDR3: CASSVRAGAGLSTDTQYF; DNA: TGTGCCAGCAGCGTACGAGCGGGAGCGGGATTGAGCACAGATACGCAGTATTTT
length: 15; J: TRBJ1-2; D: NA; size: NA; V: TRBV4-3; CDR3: CASSQGVRVDYGYTF; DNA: TGCGCCAGCAGCCAAGGCGTCAGGGTGGACTATGGCTACACCTTC
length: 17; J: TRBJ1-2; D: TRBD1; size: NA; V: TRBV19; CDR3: CASKGHRDRGTSYGYTF; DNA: TGTGCCAGTAAAGGCCACCGGGACAGGGGGACCTCCTATGGCTACACCTTC
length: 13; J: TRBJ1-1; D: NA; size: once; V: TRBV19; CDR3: CASSSRVNTEAFF; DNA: TGTGCCAGTAGTTCACGGGTGAACACTGAAGCTTTCTTT
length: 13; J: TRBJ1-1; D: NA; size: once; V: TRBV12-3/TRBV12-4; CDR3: CASSLGGATEAFF; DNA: TGTGCCAGCAGTTTGGGGGGGGCCACTGAAGCTTTCTTT
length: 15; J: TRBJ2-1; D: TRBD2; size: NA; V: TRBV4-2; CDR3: CASSHVREATREQFF; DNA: TGTGCCAGCAGCCATGTGCGGGAGGCGACAAGGGAGCAGTTCTTC
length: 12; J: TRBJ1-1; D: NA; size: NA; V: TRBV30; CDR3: CAWGPMNTEAFF; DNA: TGTGCCTGGGGCCCTATGAACACTGAAGCTTTCTTT
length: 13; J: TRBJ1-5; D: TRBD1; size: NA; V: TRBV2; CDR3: CASKGGMFQPQHF; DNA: TGTGCCAGCAAAGGGGGCATGTTTCAGCCCCAGCATTTT
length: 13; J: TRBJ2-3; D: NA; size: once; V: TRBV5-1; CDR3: CASKVDNTDTQYF; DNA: TGCGCCAGCAAAGTGGACAACACAGATACGCAGTATTTT
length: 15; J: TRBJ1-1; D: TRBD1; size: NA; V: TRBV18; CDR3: CASSSQGEMNTEAFF; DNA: TGTGCCAGCTCATCTCAGGGGGAAATGAACACTGAAGCTTTCTTT
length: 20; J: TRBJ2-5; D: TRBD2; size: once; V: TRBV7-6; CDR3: CASSSQPTGTSGRAVATQYF; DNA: TGTGCCAGCAGCTCCCAACCCACCGGGACTAGCGGGAGGGCTGTCGCGACCCAGTACTTC
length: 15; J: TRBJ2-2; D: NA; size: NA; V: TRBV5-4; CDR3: CASSLAGVGTGELFF; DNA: TGTGCCAGCAGCTTAGCAGGGGTGGGCACCGGGGAGCTGTTTTTT
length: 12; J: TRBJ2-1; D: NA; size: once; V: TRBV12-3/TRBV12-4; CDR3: CASRRGPGEQFF; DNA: TGTGCCAGCAGACGAGGGCCCGGGGAGCAGTTCTTC
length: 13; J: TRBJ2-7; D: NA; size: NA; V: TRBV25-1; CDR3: CASSAGGSYEQYF; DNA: TGTGCCAGCAGCGCCGGAGGCTCCTACGAGCAGTACTTC
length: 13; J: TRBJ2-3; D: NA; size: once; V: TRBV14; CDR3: CASSQVVADTQYF; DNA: TGTGCCAGCAGCCAAGTAGTAGCAGATACGCAGTATTTT
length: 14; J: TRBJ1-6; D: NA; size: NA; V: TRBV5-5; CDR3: CASSLGAGNSPLHF; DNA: TGTGCCAGCAGCTTGGGGGCGGGAAATTCACCCCTCCACTTT
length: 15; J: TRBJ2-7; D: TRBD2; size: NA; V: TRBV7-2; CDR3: CASSTGGGGLYEQYF; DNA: TGTGCCAGCAGCACCGGGGGCGGGGGGCTCTACGAGCAGTACTTC
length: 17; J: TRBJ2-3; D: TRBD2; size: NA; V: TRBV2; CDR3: CASSSSRLAGRTDTQYF; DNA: TGTGCCAGCAGTTCATCCAGACTAGCGGGTCGCACAGATACGCAGTATTTT
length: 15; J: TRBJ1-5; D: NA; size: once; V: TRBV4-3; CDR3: CASSQVYGSNQPQHF; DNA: TGCGCCAGCAGCCAAGTTTACGGTAGCAATCAGCCCCAGCATTTT
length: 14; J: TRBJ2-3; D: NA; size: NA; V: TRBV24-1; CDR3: CATSFRGSTDTQYF; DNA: TGTGCCACCAGTTTCCGCGGGAGCACAGATACGCAGTATTTT
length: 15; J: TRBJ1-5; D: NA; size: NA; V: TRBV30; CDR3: CAWSVYRQGNQPQHF; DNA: TGTGCCTGGAGTGTATATAGGCAGGGCAATCAGCCCCAGCATTTT
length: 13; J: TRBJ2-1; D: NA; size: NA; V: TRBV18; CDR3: CASSPFSDNEQFF; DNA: TGTGCCAGCTCACCATTTTCAGACAATGAGCAGTTCTTC
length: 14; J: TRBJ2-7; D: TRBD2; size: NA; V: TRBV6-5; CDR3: CASSRTSGGNEQYF; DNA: TGTGCCAGCAGTCGGACTAGCGGAGGGAACGAGCAGTACTTC
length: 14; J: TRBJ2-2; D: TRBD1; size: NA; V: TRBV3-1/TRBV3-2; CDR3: CASFSGTGNGELFF; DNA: TGTGCCAGCTTTTCCGGGACAGGGAACGGGGAGCTGTTTTTT
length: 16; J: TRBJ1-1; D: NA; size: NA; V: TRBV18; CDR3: CASSPYPGTRNTEAFF; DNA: TGTGCCAGCTCACCCTACCCCGGGACAAGGAACACTGAAGCTTTCTTT
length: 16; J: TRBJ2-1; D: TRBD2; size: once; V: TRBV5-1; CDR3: CASSFVAGSSYNEQFF; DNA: TGCGCCAGCAGCTTTGTAGCGGGGAGCTCCTACAATGAGCAGTTCTTC
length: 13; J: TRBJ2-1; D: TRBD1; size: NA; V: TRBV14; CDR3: CASSHPTGKEQFF; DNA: TGTGCCAGCAGCCACCCGACAGGGAAAGAGCAGTTCTTC
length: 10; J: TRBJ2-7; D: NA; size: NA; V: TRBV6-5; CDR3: CASTDSEQYF; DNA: TGTGCCAGTACAGACAGCGAGCAGTACTTC
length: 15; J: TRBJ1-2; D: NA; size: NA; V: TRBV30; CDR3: CAWSASSRVIYGYTF; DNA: TGTGCCTGGAGTGCTTCTTCCAGGGTTATCTATGGCTACACCTTC
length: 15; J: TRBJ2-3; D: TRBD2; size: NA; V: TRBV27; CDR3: CASSLQRGYTDTQYF; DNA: TGTGCCAGCAGTTTACAGCGGGGATACACAGATACGCAGTATTTT
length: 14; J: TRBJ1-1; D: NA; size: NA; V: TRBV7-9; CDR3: CASSLETGNTEAFF; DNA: TGTGCCAGCAGCTTAGAGACAGGGAACACTGAAGCTTTCTTT
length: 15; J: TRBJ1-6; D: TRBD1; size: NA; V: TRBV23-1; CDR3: CASSRGTGVNSPLHF; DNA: TGCGCCAGCAGCCGGGGGACAGGGGTTAATTCACCCCTCCACTTT
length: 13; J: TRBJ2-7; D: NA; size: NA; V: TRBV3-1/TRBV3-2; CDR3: CASSRWGDGWQYF; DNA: TGTGCCAGCAGCCGATGGGGGGATGGGTGGCAGTACTTC
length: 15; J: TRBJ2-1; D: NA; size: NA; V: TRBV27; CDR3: CASSSVAGWTNEQFF; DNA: TGTGCCAGCAGTTCGGTGGCGGGATGGACCAATGAGCAGTTCTTC
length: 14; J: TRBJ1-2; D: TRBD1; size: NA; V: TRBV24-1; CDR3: CATSAQGANYGYTF; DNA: TGTGCCACCAGTGCCCAGGGGGCTAACTATGGCTACACCTTC
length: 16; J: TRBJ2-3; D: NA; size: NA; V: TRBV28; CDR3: CASSLWAGGSTDTQYF; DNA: TGTGCCAGCAGTTTATGGGCAGGGGGGAGCACAGATACGCAGTATTTT
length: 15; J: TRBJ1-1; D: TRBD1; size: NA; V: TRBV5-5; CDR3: CASSLDPGTGSSAFF; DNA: TGTGCCAGCAGCTTAGACCCCGGGACAGGGAGTAGCGCTTTCTTT
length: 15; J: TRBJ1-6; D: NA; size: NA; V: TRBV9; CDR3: CASSVDTGSASPLHF; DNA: TGTGCCAGCAGCGTAGACACAGGGTCGGCCTCACCCCTCCACTTT
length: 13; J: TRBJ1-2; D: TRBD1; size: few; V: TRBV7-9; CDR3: CASSLGTGNGYTF; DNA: TGTGCCAGCAGCTTAGGGACAGGGAATGGCTACACCTTC